This T cell receptor beta chain originates from a study of shared clonotypes between healthy human individuals. Study results and limitations: Rarefaction demonstrated incomplete sorted-subset sequencing despite large depth.

Using immunoSEQ multiplex PCR, the repertoire was profiled, and TCRdb retains in-frame clones only, with some absent. The sample records 1.6 million or so clones, roughly 98.5% being singletons. This clone was observed a single time. Its antigen is not known. This CDR3 has 15 amino acids. J gave up 6 bases and V 4 bases, and 12 bases lay outside the gene matches. Germline CDR1 is SGHTA and CDR2 is FQGNSA. The genes are TRBV7-2 and TRBJ2-7, with 7 bases matching TRBD2. This receptor was taken from a man younger than 40 in good health. Sequenced material: naive CD4+ T cells sorted from blood. Subset reported: CD45RA+ positively selected. Here the CDR3 DNA reads TGTGCCAGCAGCTCTTTGGTAGGACTAGTTTTCGAGCAGTACTTC. This translates into CASSSLVGLVFEQYF. The whole variable domain, filled in from reference TRBV7-2 and TRBJ2-7, reads GAGVSQSPSNKVTEKGKDVELRCDPISGHTALYWYRQSLGQGLEFLIYFQGNSAPDKSGLPSDRFSAERTGGSVSTLTIQRTQQEDSAVYLCASSSLVGLVFEQYFGPGTRLTVT.